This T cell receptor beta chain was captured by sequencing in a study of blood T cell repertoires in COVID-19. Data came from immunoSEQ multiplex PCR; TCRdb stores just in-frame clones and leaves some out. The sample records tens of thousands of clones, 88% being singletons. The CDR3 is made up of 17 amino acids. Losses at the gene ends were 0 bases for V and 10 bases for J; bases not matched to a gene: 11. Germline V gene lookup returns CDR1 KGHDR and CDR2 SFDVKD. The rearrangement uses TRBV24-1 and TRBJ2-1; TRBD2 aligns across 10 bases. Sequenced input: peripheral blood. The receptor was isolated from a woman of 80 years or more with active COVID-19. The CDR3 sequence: CATSDLPLASGSWEQFF. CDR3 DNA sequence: TGTGCCACCAGTGATTTGCCCTTGGCTAGCGGGAGCTGGGAGCAGTTCTTC.